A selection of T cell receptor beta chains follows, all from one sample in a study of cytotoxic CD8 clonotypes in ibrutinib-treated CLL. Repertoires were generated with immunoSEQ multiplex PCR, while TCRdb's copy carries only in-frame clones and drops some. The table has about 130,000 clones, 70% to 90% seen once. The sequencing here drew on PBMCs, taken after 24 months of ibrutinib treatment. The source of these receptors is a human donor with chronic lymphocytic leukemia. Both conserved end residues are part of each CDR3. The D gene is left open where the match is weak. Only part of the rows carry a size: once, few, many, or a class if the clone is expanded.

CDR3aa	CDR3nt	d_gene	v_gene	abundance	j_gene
CASTYRKYGTQYF	TGTGCCAGCACCTATCGAAAATATGGGACCCAGTACTTC	-	TRBV6-1	-	TRBJ2-5
CASSVGGSSTQYF	TGTGCCAGCAGCGTAGGCGGAAGTAGTACGCAGTATTTT	-	TRBV9	-	TRBJ2-3
CASSPFGDTQYF	TGTGCCAGCTCACCCTTCGGTGATACGCAGTATTTT	-	TRBV18	once	TRBJ2-3
CASSKGSRETQYF	TGTGCCAGCAGTAAGGGGTCCCGGGAGACCCAGTACTTC	-	TRBV6-5	-	TRBJ2-5
CASSLFGAGELFF	TGTGCCAGCAGTTTATTCGGGGCCGGGGAGCTGTTTTTT	-	TRBV27	-	TRBJ2-2
CASSSDSPHLHF	TGTGCCAGCAGCTCCGACTCCCCTCACCTCCACTTT	-	TRBV28	-	TRBJ1-6
CASSLRGPGMSDTQYF	TGTGCCAGCAGTTTAAGGGGGCCGGGGATGTCAGATACGCAGTATTTT	TRBD1	TRBV27	-	TRBJ2-3
CASSRQITNEKLFF	TGCGCCAGCAGCCGACAGATTACTAATGAAAAACTGTTTTTT	-	TRBV4-1	once	TRBJ1-4
CASLLGTEDTQYF	TGTGCCAGCCTTCTGGGGACAGAAGATACGCAGTATTTT	TRBD1	TRBV28	-	TRBJ2-3
CASGGTGVFHNEQFF	TGTGCCAGCGGGGGGACAGGGGTCTTCCACAATGAGCAGTTCTTC	TRBD1	TRBV28	-	TRBJ2-1
CTSRGRGDNEQFF	TGCACCAGCAGAGGCCGGGGTGATAACGAGCAGTTCTTC	-	TRBV1	-	TRBJ2-1
CASSLKSEQYF	TGTGCCAGCAGTTTAAAATCTGAGCAGTACTTC	-	TRBV28	-	TRBJ2-7
CASSPLSVRSSYEQYF	TGTGCCAGCTCACCACTTTCAGTGAGGAGCTCCTACGAGCAGTACTTC	-	TRBV18	-	TRBJ2-7
CASSQEGGIRGTWQPQHF	TGCGCCAGCAGCCAAGAGGGGGGGATCAGGGGCACGTGGCAGCCCCAGCATTTT	-	TRBV4-1	-	TRBJ1-5
CASSEAGGGTEAFF	TGTGCCAGCAGTGAAGCTGGCGGGGGTACTGAAGCTTTCTTT	-	TRBV6-1	-	TRBJ1-1
CASSLGPSPSSGNTIYF	TGCGCCAGCAGCCTGGGACCGAGCCCGAGCTCTGGAAACACCATATATTTT	-	TRBV5-1	-	TRBJ1-3
CARSKSGTAPRRYEQYF	TGTGCCAGAAGCAAATCCGGGACAGCCCCCCGACGCTACGAGCAGTACTTC	TRBD1	TRBV5-3	few	TRBJ2-7
CAISGTDNQPQHF	TGTGCCATCAGTGGGACAGACAATCAGCCCCAGCATTTT	-	TRBV10-3	-	TRBJ1-5
CASRLGSSYNSPLHF	TGTGCCAGCAGGCTGGGGAGCTCCTATAATTCACCCCTCCACTTT	-	TRBV28	-	TRBJ1-6
CASSLVPDTNQPQHF	TGCGCCAGCAGCTTGGTGCCAGATACCAATCAGCCCCAGCATTTT	-	TRBV5-1	-	TRBJ1-5
CASSQAAWGGSNYGYTF	TGCGCCAGCAGCCAAGCCGCGTGGGGGGGATCTAACTATGGCTACACCTTC	-	TRBV4-3	-	TRBJ1-2
CASSLRAASDTQYF	TGTGCCAGCAGCCTACGGGCGGCGTCAGATACGCAGTATTTT	-	TRBV7-8	-	TRBJ2-3
CASSLGPGTSGEQYF	TGTGCCAGCAGCTTAGGCCCCGGGACTAGCGGCGAGCAGTACTTC	TRBD2	TRBV11-2	-	TRBJ2-7
CASSLQGAGGYTF	TGTGCCAGCAGTTTACAGGGGGCCGGCGGCTACACCTTC	TRBD1	TRBV28	-	TRBJ1-2
CASSVFPGQDYYGYTF	TGTGCCAGCAGCGTATTCCCCGGACAGGACTACTATGGCTACACCTTC	TRBD1	TRBV9	-	TRBJ1-2
CASSLPTGAGTNEQFF	TGTGCCAGCAGTCTCCCGACAGGGGCTGGTACTAATGAGCAGTTCTTC	TRBD1	TRBV28	-	TRBJ2-1
CASSAGTGKETQYF	TGTGCCAGCAGCGCCGGGACAGGGAAAGAGACCCAGTACTTC	TRBD1	TRBV7-8	once	TRBJ2-5
CASRTRQGGSYEQYF	TGTGCCAGCAGGACCAGACAGGGGGGATCCTACGAGCAGTACTTC	TRBD1	TRBV6-5	-	TRBJ2-7
CAISESTGMSYEQYF	TGTGCCATCAGTGAGTCGACGGGTATGTCCTACGAGCAGTACTTC	-	TRBV10-3	-	TRBJ2-7
CASSETGTSSGYTF	TGTGCCAGCAGTGAAACCGGGACCTCAAGCGGCTACACCTTC	-	TRBV2	many	TRBJ1-2
CASRKGTDTQYF	TGTGCCAGTAGGAAAGGCACAGATACGCAGTATTTT	-	TRBV19	once	TRBJ2-3